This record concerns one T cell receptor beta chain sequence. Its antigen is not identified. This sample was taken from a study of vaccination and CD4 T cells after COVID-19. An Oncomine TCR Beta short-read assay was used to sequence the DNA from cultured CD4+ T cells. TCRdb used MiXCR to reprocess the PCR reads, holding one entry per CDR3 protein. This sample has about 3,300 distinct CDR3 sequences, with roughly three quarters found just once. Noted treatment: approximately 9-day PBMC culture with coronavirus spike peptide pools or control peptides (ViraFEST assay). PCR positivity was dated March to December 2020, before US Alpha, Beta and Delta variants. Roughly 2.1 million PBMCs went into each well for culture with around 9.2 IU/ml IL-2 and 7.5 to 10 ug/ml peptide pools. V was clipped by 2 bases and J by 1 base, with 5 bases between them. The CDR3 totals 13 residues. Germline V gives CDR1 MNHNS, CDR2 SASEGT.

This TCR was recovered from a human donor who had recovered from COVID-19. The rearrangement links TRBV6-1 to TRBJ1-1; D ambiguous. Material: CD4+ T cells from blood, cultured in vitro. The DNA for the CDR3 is TGTGCCAGCAGTGAATTCTGGAACACTGAAGCTTTCTTT. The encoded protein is CASSEFWNTEAFF.